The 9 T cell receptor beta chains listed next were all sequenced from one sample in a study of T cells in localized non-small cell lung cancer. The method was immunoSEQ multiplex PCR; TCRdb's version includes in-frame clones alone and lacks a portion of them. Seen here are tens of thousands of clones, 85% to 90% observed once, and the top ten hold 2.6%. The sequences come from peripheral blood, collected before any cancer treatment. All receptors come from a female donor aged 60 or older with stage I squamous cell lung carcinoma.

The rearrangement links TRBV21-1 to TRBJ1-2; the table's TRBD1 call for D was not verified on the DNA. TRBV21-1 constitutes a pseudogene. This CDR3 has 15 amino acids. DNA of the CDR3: TGTGCCAGCAGCCGACTGGACAGGAGGAACTATGGCTACACCTTC. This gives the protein CASSRLDRRNYGYTF.

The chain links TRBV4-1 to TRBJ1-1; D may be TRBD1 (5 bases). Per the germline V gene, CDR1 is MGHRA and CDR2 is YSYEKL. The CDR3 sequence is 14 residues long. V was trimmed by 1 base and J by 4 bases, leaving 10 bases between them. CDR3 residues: CASSQVSQGTEAFF. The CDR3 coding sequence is TGCGCCAGCAGCCAAGTATCCCAGGGCACTGAAGCTTTCTTT.

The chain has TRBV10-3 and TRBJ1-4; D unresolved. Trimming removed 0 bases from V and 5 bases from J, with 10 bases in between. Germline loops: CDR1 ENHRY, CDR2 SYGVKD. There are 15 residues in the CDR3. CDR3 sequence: CAISESGSENEKLFF. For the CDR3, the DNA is TGTGCCATCAGTGAGTCAGGGTCCGAGAATGAAAAACTGTTTTTT.

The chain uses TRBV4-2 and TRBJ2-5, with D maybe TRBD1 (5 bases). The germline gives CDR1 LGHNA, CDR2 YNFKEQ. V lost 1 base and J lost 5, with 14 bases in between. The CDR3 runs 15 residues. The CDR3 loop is CASSQVNTGPETQYF. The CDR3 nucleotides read TGTGCCAGCAGCCAAGTCAATACAGGTCCGGAGACCCAGTACTTC.

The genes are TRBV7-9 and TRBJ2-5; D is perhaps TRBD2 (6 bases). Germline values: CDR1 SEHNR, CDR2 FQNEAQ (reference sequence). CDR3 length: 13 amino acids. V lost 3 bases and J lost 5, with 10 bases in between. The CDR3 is CASSFGGMETQYF. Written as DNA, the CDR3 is TGTGCCAGCAGCTTCGGAGGGATGGAGACCCAGTACTTC.

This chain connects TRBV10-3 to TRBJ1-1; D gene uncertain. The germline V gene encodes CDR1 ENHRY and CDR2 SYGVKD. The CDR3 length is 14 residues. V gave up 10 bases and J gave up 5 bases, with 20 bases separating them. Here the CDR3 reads CASHNSVELTEAFF. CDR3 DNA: TGTGCCAGCCATAATAGTGTAGAACTGACTGAAGCTTTCTTT.

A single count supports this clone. The CDR3 is CAISESSGGNTIYF. The CDR3 coding sequence is TGTGCCATCAGTGAGTCGTCCGGGGGAAACACCATATATTTT. The chain uses TRBV10-3 and TRBJ1-3; the D is unclear. The CDR3 has 14 residues. V was cut by 0 bases and J by 4 bases, with 7 bases left in between. CDR1 and CDR2 (germline): ENHRY, SYGVKD.

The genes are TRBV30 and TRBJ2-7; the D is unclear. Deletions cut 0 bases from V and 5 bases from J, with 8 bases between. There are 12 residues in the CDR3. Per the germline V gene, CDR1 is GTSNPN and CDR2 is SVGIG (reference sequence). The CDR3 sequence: CAWSVIGHEQYF. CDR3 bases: TGTGCCTGGAGTGTAATCGGCCACGAGCAGTACTTC.

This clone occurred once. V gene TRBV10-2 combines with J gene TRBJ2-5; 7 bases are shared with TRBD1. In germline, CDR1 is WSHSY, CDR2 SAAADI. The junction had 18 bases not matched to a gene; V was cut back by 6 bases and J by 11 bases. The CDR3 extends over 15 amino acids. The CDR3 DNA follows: TGCGCCAGCAGGGGGGACAGCTTACTTTCCCCTGAGCAGTACTTC. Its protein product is CASRGDSLLSPEQYF.